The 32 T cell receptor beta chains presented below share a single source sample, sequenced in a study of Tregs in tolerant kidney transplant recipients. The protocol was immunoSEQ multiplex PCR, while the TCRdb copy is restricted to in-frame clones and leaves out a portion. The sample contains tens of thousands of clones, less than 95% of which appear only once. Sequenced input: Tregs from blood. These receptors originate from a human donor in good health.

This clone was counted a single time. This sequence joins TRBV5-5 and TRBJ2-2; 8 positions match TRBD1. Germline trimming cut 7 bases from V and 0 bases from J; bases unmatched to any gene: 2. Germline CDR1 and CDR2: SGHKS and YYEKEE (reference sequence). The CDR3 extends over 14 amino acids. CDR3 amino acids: CASLDRANTGELFF. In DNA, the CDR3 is TGTGCCAGCTTGGACAGGGCGAACACCGGGGAGCTGTTTTTT.

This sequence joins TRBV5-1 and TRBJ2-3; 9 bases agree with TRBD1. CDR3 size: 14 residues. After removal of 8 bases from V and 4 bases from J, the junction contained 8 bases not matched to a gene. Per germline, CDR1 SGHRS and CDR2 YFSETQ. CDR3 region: CASKQGQGSDTQYF. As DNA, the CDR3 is TGCGCCAGTAAGCAGGGACAGGGATCAGATACGCAGTATTTT.

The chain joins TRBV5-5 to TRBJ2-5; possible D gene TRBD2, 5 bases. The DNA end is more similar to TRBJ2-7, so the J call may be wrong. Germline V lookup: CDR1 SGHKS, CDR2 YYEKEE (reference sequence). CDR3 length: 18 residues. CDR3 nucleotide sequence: TGTGCCAGCAGCTTGGGGGCACTTTTGAGCGGATCAACCTACGAGCAGTACTTC. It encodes CASSLGALLSGSTYEQYF.

CDR3 residues: CASSPDRVMGYEQYF. The CDR3 bases are TGTGCCAGCAGTCCGGACCGAGTAATGGGATACGAGCAGTACTTC. The chain is built from TRBV7-9 and TRBJ2-7, with D uncertain. The CDR3 is 15 residues long. V was pared by 6 bases and J by 4 bases, with 19 bases between. Per the germline V gene, CDR1 is SEHNR and CDR2 is FQNEAQ (reference sequence).

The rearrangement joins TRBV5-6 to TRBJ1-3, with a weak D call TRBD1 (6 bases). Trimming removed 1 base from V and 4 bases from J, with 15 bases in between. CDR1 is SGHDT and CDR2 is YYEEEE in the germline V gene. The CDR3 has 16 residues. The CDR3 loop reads CASSLSPRGSGNTIYF. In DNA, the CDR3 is TGTGCCAGCAGCTTGAGCCCTAGGGGGTCGGGAAACACCATATATTTT.

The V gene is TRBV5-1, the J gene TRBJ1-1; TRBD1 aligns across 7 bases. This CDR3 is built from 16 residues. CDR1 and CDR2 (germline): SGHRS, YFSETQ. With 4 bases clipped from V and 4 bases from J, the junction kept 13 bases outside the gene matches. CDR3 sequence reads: CASSLGPGTAVTEAFF. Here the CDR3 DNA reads TGCGCCAGCAGCCTAGGACCAGGGACAGCGGTCACTGAAGCTTTCTTT. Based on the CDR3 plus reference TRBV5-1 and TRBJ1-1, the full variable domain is KAGVTQTPRYLIKTRGQQVTLSCSPISGHRSVSWYQQTPGQGLQFLFEYFSETQRNKGNFPGRFSGRQFSNSRSEMNVSTLELGDSALYLCASSLGPGTAVTEAFFGQGTRLTVV.

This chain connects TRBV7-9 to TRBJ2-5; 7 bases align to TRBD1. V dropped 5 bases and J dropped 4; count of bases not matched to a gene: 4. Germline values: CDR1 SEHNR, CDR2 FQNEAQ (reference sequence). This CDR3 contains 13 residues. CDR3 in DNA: TGTGCCAGCAGCCGCGGACAGGTAGAGACCCAGTACTTC. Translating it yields CASSRGQVETQYF.

The CDR3 region is CASSVSPSGDEKLFF. DNA for the CDR3: TGTGCCAGCAGTGTTTCACCATCGGGAGATGAAAAACTGTTTTTT. The V and J genes are TRBV25-1 and TRBJ1-4; D remains unclear. CDR3 length: 15 amino acids. Germline V gene sequence: CDR1 MGHDK, CDR2 SYGVNS. Trimming left V 4 bases short and J 6 bases short, with 15 bases between.

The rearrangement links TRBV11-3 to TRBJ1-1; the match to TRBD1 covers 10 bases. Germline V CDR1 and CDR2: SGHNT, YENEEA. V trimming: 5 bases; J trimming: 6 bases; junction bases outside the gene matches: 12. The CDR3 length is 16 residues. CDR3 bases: TGTGCCAGCAGCCGTAGGTCCGGGACAGGGGCGGCTGAAGCTTTCTTT. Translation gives CASSRRSGTGAAEAFF.

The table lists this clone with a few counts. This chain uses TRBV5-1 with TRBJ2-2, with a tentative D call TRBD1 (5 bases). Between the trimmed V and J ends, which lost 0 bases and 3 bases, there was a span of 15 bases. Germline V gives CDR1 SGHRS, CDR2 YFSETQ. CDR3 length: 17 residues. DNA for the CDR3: TGCGCCAGCAGCTTGGGGGCCAGGGATGGGGACACCGGGGAGCTGTTTTTT. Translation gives CASSLGARDGDTGELFF.

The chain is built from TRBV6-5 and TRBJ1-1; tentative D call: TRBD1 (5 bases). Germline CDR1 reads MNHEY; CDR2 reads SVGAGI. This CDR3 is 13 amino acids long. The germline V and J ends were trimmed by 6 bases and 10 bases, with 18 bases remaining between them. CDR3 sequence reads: CASSNKQGWRAFF. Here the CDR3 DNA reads TGTGCCAGCAGCAACAAGCAGGGATGGCGAGCTTTCTTT.

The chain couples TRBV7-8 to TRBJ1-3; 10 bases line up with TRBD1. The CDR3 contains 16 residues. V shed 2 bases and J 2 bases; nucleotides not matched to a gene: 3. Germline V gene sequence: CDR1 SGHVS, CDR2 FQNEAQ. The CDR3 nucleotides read TGTGCCAGCAGCTTAACCGGGACAGGGGCTGGAAACACCATATATTTT. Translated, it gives CASSLTGTGAGNTIYF.

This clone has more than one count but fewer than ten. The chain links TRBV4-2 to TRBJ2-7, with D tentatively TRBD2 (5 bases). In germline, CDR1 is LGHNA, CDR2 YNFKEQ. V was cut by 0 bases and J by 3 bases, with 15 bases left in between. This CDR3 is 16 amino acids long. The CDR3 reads CASSQDGLAQYYEQYF. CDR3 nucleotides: TGTGCCAGCAGCCAAGATGGGCTAGCTCAGTACTACGAGCAGTACTTC.

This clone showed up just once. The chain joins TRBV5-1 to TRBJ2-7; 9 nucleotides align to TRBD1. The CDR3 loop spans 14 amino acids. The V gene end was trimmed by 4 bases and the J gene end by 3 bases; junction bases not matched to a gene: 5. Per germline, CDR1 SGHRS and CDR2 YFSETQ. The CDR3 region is CASSLDRGSYEQYF. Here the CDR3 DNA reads TGCGCCAGCAGCCTGGACAGGGGAAGCTACGAGCAGTACTTC.

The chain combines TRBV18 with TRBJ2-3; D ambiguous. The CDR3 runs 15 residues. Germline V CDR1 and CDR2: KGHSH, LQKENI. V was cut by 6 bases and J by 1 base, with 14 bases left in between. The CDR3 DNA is TGTGCCAGCTCCCAAATAGCATCCGGCACAGATACGCAGTATTTT. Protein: CASSQIASGTDTQYF.

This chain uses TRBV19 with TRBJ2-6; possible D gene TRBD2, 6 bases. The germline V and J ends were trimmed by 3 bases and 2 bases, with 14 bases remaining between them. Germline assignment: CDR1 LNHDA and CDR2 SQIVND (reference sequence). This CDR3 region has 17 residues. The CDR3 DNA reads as TGTGCCAGTAGTATTGGGACGGGGAGGACTGGGGCCAACGTCCTGACTTTC. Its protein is CASSIGTGRTGANVLTF. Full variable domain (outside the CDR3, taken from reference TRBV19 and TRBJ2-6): DGGITQSPKYLFRKEGQNVTLSCEQNLNHDAMYWYRQDPGQGLRLIYYSQIVNDFQKGDIAEGYSVSREKKESFPLTVTSAQKNPTAFYLCASSIGTGRTGANVLTFGAGSRLTVL.

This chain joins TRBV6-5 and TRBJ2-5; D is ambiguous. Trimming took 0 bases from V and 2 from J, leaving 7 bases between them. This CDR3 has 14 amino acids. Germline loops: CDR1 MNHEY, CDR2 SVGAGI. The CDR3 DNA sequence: TGTGCCAGCAGTTACTCGACCAGTCAAGAGACCCAGTACTTC. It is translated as CASSYSTSQETQYF.

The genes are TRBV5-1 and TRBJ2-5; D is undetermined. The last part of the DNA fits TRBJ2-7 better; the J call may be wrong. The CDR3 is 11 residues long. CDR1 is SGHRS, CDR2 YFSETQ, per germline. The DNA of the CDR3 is TGCGCCAGCAGGCAGAACTACGAGCAGTACTTC. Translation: CASRQNYEQYF.

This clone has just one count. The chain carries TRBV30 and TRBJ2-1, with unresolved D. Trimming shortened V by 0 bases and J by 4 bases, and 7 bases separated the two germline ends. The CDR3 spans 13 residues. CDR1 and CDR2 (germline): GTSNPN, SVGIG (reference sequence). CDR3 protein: CAWSVHVYNEQFF. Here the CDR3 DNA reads TGTGCCTGGAGTGTACACGTTTACAATGAGCAGTTCTTC.

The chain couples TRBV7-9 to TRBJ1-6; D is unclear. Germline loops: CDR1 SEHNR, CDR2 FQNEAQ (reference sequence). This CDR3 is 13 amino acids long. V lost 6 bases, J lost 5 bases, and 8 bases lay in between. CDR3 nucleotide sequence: TGTGCCAGCAGGGATCCTAATAATTCACCCCTCCACTTT. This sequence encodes CASRDPNNSPLHF.

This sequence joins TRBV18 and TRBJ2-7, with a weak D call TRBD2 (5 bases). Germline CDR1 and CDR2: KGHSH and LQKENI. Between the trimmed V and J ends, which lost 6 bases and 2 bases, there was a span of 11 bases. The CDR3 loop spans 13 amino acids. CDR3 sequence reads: CASSLMTTYEQYF. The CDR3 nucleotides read TGTGCCAGCTCCCTCATGACTACCTACGAGCAGTACTTC.

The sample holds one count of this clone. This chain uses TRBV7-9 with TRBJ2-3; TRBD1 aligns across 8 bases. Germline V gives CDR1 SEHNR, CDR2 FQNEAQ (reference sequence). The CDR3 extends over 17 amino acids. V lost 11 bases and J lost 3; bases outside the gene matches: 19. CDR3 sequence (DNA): TGTGCCGGGGCCACCTTGGACAGGGCTCCATTAACAGATACGCAGTATTTT. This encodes CAGATLDRAPLTDTQYF.

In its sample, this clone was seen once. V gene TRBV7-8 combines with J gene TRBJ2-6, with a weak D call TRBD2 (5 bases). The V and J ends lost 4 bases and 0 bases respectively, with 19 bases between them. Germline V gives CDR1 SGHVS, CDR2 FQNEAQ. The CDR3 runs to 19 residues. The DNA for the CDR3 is TGTGCCAGCAGCTCGGCGACTACCGGGATTCGCTCTGGGGCCAACGTCCTGACTTTC. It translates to CASSSATTGIRSGANVLTF.

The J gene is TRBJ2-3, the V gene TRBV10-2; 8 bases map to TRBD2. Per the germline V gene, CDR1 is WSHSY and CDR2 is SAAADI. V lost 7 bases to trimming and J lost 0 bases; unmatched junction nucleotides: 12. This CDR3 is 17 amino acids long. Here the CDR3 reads CASTLAGWVLSTDTQYF. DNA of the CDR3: TGCGCCAGCACTTTAGCGGGATGGGTTCTAAGCACAGATACGCAGTATTTT.

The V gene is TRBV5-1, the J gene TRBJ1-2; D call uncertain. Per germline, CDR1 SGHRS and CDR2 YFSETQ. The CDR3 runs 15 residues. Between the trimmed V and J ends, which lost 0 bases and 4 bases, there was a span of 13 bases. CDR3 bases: TGCGCCAGCAGCTTGGCCGGGCTAGGTTCCTATGGCTACACCTTC. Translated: CASSLAGLGSYGYTF.

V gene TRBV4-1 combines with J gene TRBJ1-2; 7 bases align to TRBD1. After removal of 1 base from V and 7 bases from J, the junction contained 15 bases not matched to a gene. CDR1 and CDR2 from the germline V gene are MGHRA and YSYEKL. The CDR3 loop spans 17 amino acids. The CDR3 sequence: CASSQGPGGQPPLGYTF. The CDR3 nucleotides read TGCGCCAGCAGCCAAGGCCCGGGGGGACAGCCTCCACTTGGCTACACCTTC.

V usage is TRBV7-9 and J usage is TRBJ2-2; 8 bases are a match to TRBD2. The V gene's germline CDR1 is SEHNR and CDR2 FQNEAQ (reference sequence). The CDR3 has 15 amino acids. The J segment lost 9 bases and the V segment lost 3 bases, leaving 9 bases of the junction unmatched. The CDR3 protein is CASSFTSGPIRELFF. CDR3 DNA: TGTGCCAGCAGCTTTACTAGCGGCCCTATCCGGGAGCTGTTTTTT. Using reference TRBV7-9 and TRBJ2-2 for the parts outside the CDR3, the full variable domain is DTGVSQNPRHKITKRGQNVTFRCDPISEHNRLYWYRQTLGQGPEFLTYFQNEAQLEKSRLLSDRFSAERPKGSFSTLEIQRTEQGDSAMYLCASSFTSGPIRELFFGEGSRLTVL.

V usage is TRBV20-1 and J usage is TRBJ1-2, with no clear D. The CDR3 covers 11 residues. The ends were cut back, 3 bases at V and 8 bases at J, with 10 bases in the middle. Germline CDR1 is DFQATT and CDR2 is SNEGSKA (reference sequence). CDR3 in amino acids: CSASHATGYTF. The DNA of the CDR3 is TGCAGTGCTAGCCACGCGACCGGCTACACCTTC.

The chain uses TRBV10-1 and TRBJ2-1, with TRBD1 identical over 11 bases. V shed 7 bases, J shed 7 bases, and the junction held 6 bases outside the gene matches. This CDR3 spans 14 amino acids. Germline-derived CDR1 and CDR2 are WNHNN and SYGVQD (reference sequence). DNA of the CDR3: TGCGCCAGCAAAAGGGACAGGGGGAGTAATGAGCAGTTCTTC. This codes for CASKRDRGSNEQFF.

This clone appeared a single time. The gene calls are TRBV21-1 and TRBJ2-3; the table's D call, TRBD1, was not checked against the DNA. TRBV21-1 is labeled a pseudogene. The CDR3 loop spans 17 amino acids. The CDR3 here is CASSTRTGGKRTDTQYF. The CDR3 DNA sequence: TGTGCCAGCAGCACACGGACAGGGGGCAAGCGCACAGATACGCAGTATTTT.

The CDR3 nucleotides read TGTGCCAGCAGCCAATATTCCAGGGCCACTGAAGCTTTCTTT. Amino acid sequence: CASSQYSRATEAFF. The chain uses TRBV7-6 and TRBJ1-1; D is possibly TRBD1 (5 bases). The CDR3 totals 14 residues. Germline V lookup: CDR1 SGHVS, CDR2 FNYEAQ. Trimming removed 5 bases at V and 4 bases at J, with 14 bases between.

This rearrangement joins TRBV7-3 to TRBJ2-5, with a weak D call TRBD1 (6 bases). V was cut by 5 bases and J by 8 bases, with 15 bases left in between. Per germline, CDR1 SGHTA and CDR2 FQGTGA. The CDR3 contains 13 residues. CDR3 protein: CASSPKGGGTQYF. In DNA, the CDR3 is TGTGCCAGCAGCCCTAAAGGGGGTGGAACCCAGTACTTC. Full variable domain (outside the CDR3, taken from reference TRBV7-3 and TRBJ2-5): GAGVSQTPSNKVTEKGKYVELRCDPISGHTALYWYRQSLGQGPEFLIYFQGTGAADDSGLPNDRFFAVRPEGSVSTLKIQRTERGDSAVYLCASSPKGGGTQYFGPGTRLLVL.